The entry below gives a single T cell receptor beta chain sequence along with its context. This record comes from a study of blood T cell repertoires in COVID-19. Study background: Sites across the United States, Italy and Spain contributed samples from acute and convalescent COVID-19. Sample material is recorded as cDNA or gDNA derived from T cells, B-cell-depleted T cells, or PBMCs.

Authors' data handling: Amplification with reference gene primers provided the estimates of nucleated cell counts. Data came from immunoSEQ multiplex PCR; TCRdb stores just in-frame clones and leaves some out. D and trimming were read from the DNA, whereas the V and J calls and clone size are those reported in that table. The data hold about 120,000 clones, with approximately 91% observed a single time. There are 16 residues in the CDR3. From germline, CDR1 is LGHNA and CDR2 YNFKEQ. Trimming took off 0 bases at V and 6 bases at J, with 17 bases between the two ends. This receptor was taken from a woman aged 80 or older with acute or convalescent COVID-19. Sequences were obtained from peripheral blood. This sequence joins TRBV4-2 and TRBJ1-2; D gene ambiguous. The CDR3 nucleotides read TGTGCCAGCAGCCAAGATCTAGCCAACCCCCGGGATGGCTACACCTTC. As protein: CASSQDLANPRDGYTF.